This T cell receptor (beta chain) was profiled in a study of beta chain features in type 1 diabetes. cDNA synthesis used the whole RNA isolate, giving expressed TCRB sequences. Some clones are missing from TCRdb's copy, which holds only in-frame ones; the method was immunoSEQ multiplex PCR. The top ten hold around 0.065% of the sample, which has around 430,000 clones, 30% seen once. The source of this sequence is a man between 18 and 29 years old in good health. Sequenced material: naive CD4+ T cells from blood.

In DNA form, the CDR3 reads TGCAGCGTGCGACGGGAAACCAACTATGGCTACACCTTC. It yields the protein CSVRRETNYGYTF. V and J are TRBV29-1 and TRBJ1-2; D remains unclear. The germline V gene has CDR1 SQVTM and CDR2 ANQGSEA. This CDR3 has 13 amino acids. V shed 6 bases and J shed 2 bases, with 13 bases lying between them.